Below are 7 T cell receptor beta chains sequenced from a single sample in a study of blood T cell repertoires in COVID-19. Method: immunoSEQ multiplex PCR; TCRdb's copy keeps in-frame clones and lacks some. The repertoire includes over 200,000 clones, around nine tenths of them detected once, and around 1.5% sits in the top ten. The sequenced sample was peripheral blood. These receptors originate from a man between 18 and 35 years old with active or convalescent COVID-19.

V and J are TRBV28 and TRBJ2-3, with 9 bases lining up with TRBD1. J was trimmed by 0 bases and V by 4 bases; bases with no gene match: 5. The CDR3 runs 16 residues. The V gene's germline CDR1 is MDHEN and CDR2 SYDVKM. CDR3 bases: TGTGCCAGCAGTTACCGGACAGGGGCAAGCACAGATACGCAGTATTTT. Its translation is CASSYRTGASTDTQYF.

The genes are TRBV4-1 and TRBJ1-5; D ambiguous. Germline loops: CDR1 MGHRA, CDR2 YSYEKL. The CDR3 runs to 18 residues. Trimming stripped 0 bases from V and 5 bases from J, with 20 bases between. The CDR3 spells CASSQEGTLRIGDQPQHF. CDR3 coding DNA: TGCGCCAGCAGCCAAGAAGGAACGCTCCGTATCGGGGATCAGCCCCAGCATTTT.

The V and J genes are TRBV9 and TRBJ2-1; D might be TRBD2 (5 bases). The germline CDR1 and CDR2 sequences are SGDLS and YYNGEE. The CDR3 runs to 15 residues. Trimming took 0 bases from V and 8 from J, leaving 15 bases between them. This chain's CDR3 is CASSVVWGATYEQFF. CDR3 coding DNA: TGTGCCAGCAGCGTAGTCTGGGGAGCGACGTATGAGCAGTTCTTC.

The CDR3 sequence is CASSLALGGIRDTQYF. DNA for the CDR3: TGTGCCAGCAGCTTAGCCCTCGGGGGGATAAGGGATACGCAGTATTTT. The chain has TRBV7-8 and TRBJ2-3; 7 bases fit TRBD2. The V gene's germline CDR1 is SGHVS and CDR2 FQNEAQ. Unmatched junction bases numbered 9, after V lost 0 bases and J lost 6 bases. There are 16 residues in the CDR3.

The J gene is TRBJ2-3, the V gene TRBV30; 7 bases fit TRBD1. From germline, CDR1 is GTSNPN and CDR2 SVGIG (reference sequence). V shed 0 bases and J 1 base; nucleotides not matched to a gene: 7. The CDR3 is 16 amino acids. CDR3 coding DNA: TGTGCCTGGAGTGTAGCAGGGGGAGTGGGCACAGATACGCAGTATTTT. It encodes CAWSVAGGVGTDTQYF.

This clone has more than one count but fewer than ten. This chain links TRBV19 with TRBJ1-1; 7 nucleotides agree with TRBD1. There are 13 residues in the CDR3. The junction had 0 bases not matched to a gene; V was cut back by 4 bases and J by 1 base. Looked up from germline, CDR1 is LNHDA and CDR2 is SQIVND (reference sequence). CDR3 nucleotide sequence: TGTGCCAGTAGTAGGACAGGGAACACTGAAGCTTTCTTT. This translates into CASSRTGNTEAFF.

This clone was counted a single time. V gene TRBV10-2 combines with J gene TRBJ2-7; TRBD1 agrees at 7 bases. Germline V lookup: CDR1 WSHSY, CDR2 SAAADI. The CDR3 is made up of 15 amino acids. V lost 6 bases to trimming and J lost 1 base; unmatched junction nucleotides: 9. The CDR3 region is CASRQQGYGSYEQYF. CDR3 DNA: TGCGCCAGCAGACAACAGGGGTATGGGTCCTACGAGCAGTACTTC.